These 27 T cell receptor beta chains were all obtained from the same sample, sequenced in a study of Ad26.COV2.S vaccination and SARS-CoV-2 variants. Treatment meaning: about 20 received Ad26.COV2.S at low or high dose, single or two shots; about 5 received placebo; per-sample allocation not given. Specimen acquisition occurred on day 63 following the initial vaccine or placebo injection. Generated by immunoSEQ multiplex PCR, the TCRdb table keeps only in-frame clones and is missing some. Among fewer than 400,000 clones listed, approximately 86% were seen once. Sequenced here: peripheral blood, sampled in a trial of Ad26.COV2.S vaccine versus placebo. These receptors were collected from a person between 18 and 60 years old who received the Ad26.COV2.S COVID-19 vaccine or a placebo.

The chain links TRBV21-1 to TRBJ2-3; TRBD2 is the table's D call and was not checked against the DNA. TRBV21-1 is a documented pseudogene. This CDR3 is 14 amino acids long. Here the CDR3 reads CASSKKRATDTQYF. The CDR3, as DNA: TGTGCCAGCAGCAAAAAGAGGGCAACAGATACGCAGTATTTT.

J is TRBJ2-1 and V is TRBV30; D is uncertain. Trimming took 0 bases from V and 1 from J, leaving 10 bases between them. The CDR3 totals 15 residues. Germline V gives CDR1 GTSNPN, CDR2 SVGIG (reference sequence). CDR3: CAWSVLTVSYNEQFF. Here the CDR3 DNA reads TGTGCCTGGAGTGTACTGACGGTTTCCTACAATGAGCAGTTCTTC.

The chain's CDR3 is CASSQNKEVDEKLFF. The CDR3 DNA follows: TGTGCCAGCTCACAGAATAAGGAGGTAGATGAAAAACTGTTTTTT. This chain links TRBV18 with TRBJ1-4; no definite D call. CDR1 is KGHSH and CDR2 is LQKENI in the germline V gene. V lost 4 bases to trimming and J lost 6 bases, with 15 bases between them. The CDR3 spans 15 residues.

The CDR3 protein is CASSSRGGEKLFF. Here the CDR3 DNA reads TGTGCCAGCAGTTCCCGAGGCGGTGAAAAACTGTTTTTT. The rearrangement links TRBV6-2 or TRBV6-3 to TRBJ1-4; D remains ambiguous. This CDR3 has 13 amino acids. V was trimmed by 4 bases and J by 7 bases, leaving 10 bases between them. Germline V gene lookup returns CDR1 MNHEY and CDR2 SVGEGT.

This clone has just a few counts. The rearrangement links TRBV25-1 to TRBJ2-4; 8 nucleotides agree with TRBD1. There are 16 residues in the CDR3. CDR1 is MGHDK and CDR2 is SYGVNS in the germline V gene. V shed 5 bases and J 1 base; nucleotides not matched to a gene: 7. The CDR3, as DNA: TGTGCCAGCAGTAAGGGACAGGACGGGGCCAAAAACATTCAGTACTTC. Its protein product is CASSKGQDGAKNIQYF.

The J gene is TRBJ1-2, the V gene TRBV20-1; D is unclear. The CDR3 contains 9 residues. Trimming shortened V by 5 bases and J by 6 bases, and 4 bases separated the two germline ends. Germline CDR1 reads DFQATT; CDR2 reads SNEGSKA (reference sequence). The CDR3 spells CSAVDGYTF. DNA for the CDR3: TGCAGTGCTGTTGATGGCTACACCTTC.

This chain connects TRBV3-1 (or the pseudogene TRBV3-2) to TRBJ1-2; D possibly corresponds to TRBD1 (5 bases). The CDR3 spans 15 residues. Per germline, CDR1 LGHDT and CDR2 YNNKEL (reference sequence). Trimming left V 0 bases short and J 3 bases short, with 11 bases between. CDR3 loop: CASSQDPGAYYGYTF. Written as DNA, the CDR3 is TGTGCCAGCAGCCAAGATCCCGGGGCCTACTATGGCTACACCTTC.

This sequence joins TRBV15 and TRBJ1-5, with no clear D. The CDR3 consists of 15 residues. Germline V gene lookup returns CDR1 LNHNV and CDR2 YYDKDF (reference sequence). The germline V and J ends were trimmed by 0 bases and 1 base, with 7 bases remaining between them. CDR3 residues: CATSRDDKSNQPQHF. The DNA of the CDR3 is TGTGCCACCAGCAGAGATGACAAAAGCAATCAGCCCCAGCATTTT.

The chain has TRBV6-5 and TRBJ1-2, with D unclear. Trimming removed 0 bases from V and 3 bases from J, with 11 bases in between. Germline V gene lookup returns CDR1 MNHEY and CDR2 SVGAGI. This CDR3 has 15 amino acids. The CDR3 region has the DNA TGTGCCAGCAGTTACTCGGAGGAGGCGCACTATGGCTACACCTTC. Translating it yields CASSYSEEAHYGYTF.

The chain joins TRBV30 to TRBJ2-4; weak D call: TRBD2 (5 bases). V was shortened by 1 base and J by 1 base, with 17 bases between the two germline ends. Germline V gene data show CDR1 as GTSNPN and CDR2 as SVGIG (reference sequence). This CDR3 has 17 amino acids. This CDR3 is CAWSARSGKAAKNIQYF. DNA of the CDR3: TGTGCCTGGAGTGCACGGTCGGGGAAGGCGGCCAAAAACATTCAGTACTTC.

V and J are TRBV6-2 or TRBV6-3 and TRBJ1-5; the D gene is possibly TRBD1 (6 bases). Germline lookup yields CDR1 MNHEY and CDR2 SVGEGT. CDR3 length: 13 residues. Between the trimmed V and J ends, which lost 4 bases and 6 bases, there was a span of 10 bases. The CDR3 sequence: CASSSQGFQPQHF. The CDR3 coding sequence is TGTGCCAGCAGTTCTCAGGGGTTTCAGCCCCAGCATTTT.

The J gene is TRBJ2-1, the V gene TRBV5-1; TRBD2 matches 7 bases. This CDR3 contains 14 residues. Looked up from germline, CDR1 is SGHRS and CDR2 is YFSETQ. Trimming cost V 4 bases and J 10 bases; bases outside gene matches: 11. The CDR3 spells CASSPRGGLREQFF. The CDR3 DNA reads TGCGCCAGCAGCCCCCGCGGGGGTTTAAGGGAGCAGTTCTTC.

V gene TRBV18 combines with J gene TRBJ2-7, with D uncertain. From germline, CDR1 is KGHSH and CDR2 LQKENI. CDR3 size: 13 residues. V lost 3 bases and J 3 bases, leaving 9 bases between the germline ends. CDR3 region: CASSPKDHYEQYF. The CDR3, as DNA: TGTGCCAGCTCACCGAAGGACCACTACGAGCAGTACTTC. The variable domain in full, with the rest retrieved from reference TRBV18 and TRBJ2-7, is NAGVMQNPRHLVRRRGQEARLRCSPMKGHSHVYWYRQLPEEGLKFMVYLQKENIIDESGMPKERFSAEFPKEGPSILRIQQVVRGDSAAYFCASSPKDHYEQYFGPGTRLTVT.

The chain uses TRBV2 and TRBJ1-4, with 7 bases that match TRBD1. CDR1 and CDR2 from the germline V gene are SNHLY and FYNNEI. This CDR3 has 15 residues. Trimming removed 6 bases from V and 10 bases from J; junction bases left unmatched: 14. The CDR3 is CASSETGTARGKLFF. CDR3 bases: TGTGCCAGCAGCGAGACCGGGACAGCTCGAGGAAAACTGTTTTTT. Supplemented by reference TRBV2 and TRBJ1-4, the full variable domain reads EPEVTQTPSHQVTQMGQEVILRCVPISNHLYFYWYRQILGQKVEFLVSFYNNEISEKSEIFDDQFSVERPDGSNFTLKIRSTKLEDSAMYFCASSETGTARGKLFFGSGTQLSVL.

The chain is built from TRBV27 and TRBJ2-7; 9 nucleotides agree with TRBD1. The CDR3 spans 14 residues. Per germline, CDR1 MNHEY and CDR2 SMNVEV (reference sequence). V dropped 5 bases and J dropped 5; count of bases not matched to a gene: 7. CDR3 in amino acids: CASSGGQGLDEQYF. Here the CDR3 DNA reads TGTGCCAGCAGTGGGGGACAGGGACTCGACGAGCAGTACTTC.

This sequence joins TRBV19 and TRBJ2-2; 8 bases are shared with TRBD1. The CDR3 length is 19 residues. Trimming at V came to 3 bases and at J to 4 bases, leaving 16 bases not matched to a gene. Germline-derived CDR1 and CDR2 are LNHDA and SQIVND (reference sequence). The CDR3 protein is CASSIPPLSGGRGTGELFF. Written as DNA, the CDR3 is TGTGCCAGTAGTATTCCGCCCCTTTCAGGGGGCAGGGGCACCGGGGAGCTGTTTTTT.

The chain couples TRBV19 to TRBJ1-2; D uncertain. From germline, CDR1 is LNHDA and CDR2 SQIVND (reference sequence). V was cut by 1 base and J by 4 bases, with 10 bases left in between. The CDR3 is 14 amino acids. CDR3 sequence: CASSIGQRSYGYTF. CDR3 in DNA: TGTGCCAGTAGTATAGGGCAGCGCTCCTATGGCTACACCTTC.

This clone has only a few counts. The chain has TRBV5-6 and TRBJ2-2, with TRBD2 matching over 7 bases. The CDR3 sequence is 14 residues long. Germline V gives CDR1 SGHDT, CDR2 YYEEEE. Trimming at V came to 4 bases and at J to 4 bases, leaving 4 bases not matched to a gene. The CDR3 spells CASSGTGGTGELFF. The DNA of the CDR3 is TGTGCCAGCAGCGGTACGGGAGGCACCGGGGAGCTGTTTTTT.

The chain employs TRBV6-5 and TRBJ1-1; a possible D gene is TRBD1 (5 bases). The CDR3 extends over 15 amino acids. The V end was cut by 6 bases, the J end by 1 base, with 15 bases between. Germline CDR1 MNHEY, CDR2 SVGAGI. The CDR3 DNA sequence: TGTGCCAGCAGCCCATCGGGGGTCGGGAACACTGAAGCTTTCTTT. Residues: CASSPSGVGNTEAFF.

CDR3 region: CASRLQGVGETQYF. CDR3 bases: TGTGCCAGCAGACTTCAGGGGGTAGGAGAGACCCAGTACTTC. The gene calls are TRBV27 and TRBJ2-5, with 7 bases aligning to TRBD1. V lost 6 bases and J lost 4; bases outside the gene matches: 8. Germline-derived CDR1 and CDR2 are MNHEY and SMNVEV (reference sequence). This CDR3 has 14 amino acids.

The chain uses TRBV9 and TRBJ2-1; 8 bases are a match to TRBD2. The V gene's germline CDR1 is SGDLS and CDR2 YYNGEE. This CDR3 region has 15 residues. V lost 5 bases and J lost 4; bases outside the gene matches: 8. As DNA, the CDR3 is TGTGCCAGCAGACGCGGGACTAGAGAATACAATGAGCAGTTCTTC. Its protein is CASRRGTREYNEQFF.

The chain combines TRBV30 with TRBJ1-2; TRBD1 is a possible D gene (6 bases). Trimming left V 2 bases short and J 12 bases short, with 19 bases between. The CDR3 spans 13 residues. Looked up from germline, CDR1 is GTSNPN and CDR2 is SVGIG (reference sequence). The CDR3 region is CAWSPSVTGIHTF. DNA for the CDR3: TGTGCCTGGAGTCCCTCCGTCACAGGGATCCACACCTTC. The variable domain in full, with the rest retrieved from reference TRBV30 and TRBJ1-2, is SQTIHQWPATLVQPVGSPLSLECTVEGTSNPNLYWYRQAAGRGLQLLFYSVGIGQISSEVPQNLSASRPQDRQFILSSKKLLLSDSGFYLCAWSPSVTGIHTFGSGTRLTVV.

The rearrangement joins TRBV5-1 to TRBJ2-5; tentatively, D is TRBD2 (6 bases). Trimming shortened V by 1 base and J by 5 bases, and 15 bases separated the two germline ends. The CDR3 is 15 residues long. CDR1 is SGHRS, CDR2 YFSETQ, per germline. For the CDR3, the DNA is TGCGCCAGCAGCTTGTGGGGGGACCCCCAGGAGACCCAGTACTTC. Translated, it gives CASSLWGDPQETQYF.

V is TRBV6-6 and J is TRBJ2-5; 9 bases agree with TRBD2. V shed 4 bases and J 4 bases; nucleotides not matched to a gene: 7. Germline loops: CDR1 MNHNY, CDR2 SVGAGI (reference sequence). The CDR3 extends over 15 amino acids. The CDR3 bases are TGTGCCAGCAGTTTGATAGCGGGGGCCCGAGAGACCCAGTACTTC. Translation gives CASSLIAGARETQYF.

This clone was detected only a few times. The V gene is TRBV15, the J gene TRBJ1-4; possibly TRBD1 for D (5 bases). CDR1 is LNHNV and CDR2 is YYDKDF in the germline V gene (reference sequence). Trimming took off 3 bases at V and 5 bases at J, with 10 bases between the two ends. CDR3 length equals 14 residues. CDR3 nucleotide sequence: TGTGCCACCAGCAGTGGGACGGAGAATGAAAAACTGTTTTTT. Its translation is CATSSGTENEKLFF.

The chain couples TRBV11-3 to TRBJ2-7; the D gene is possibly TRBD1 (7 bases). The CDR3 sequence is 15 residues long. V lost 5 bases and J 6 bases, leaving 20 bases between the germline ends. The V gene's germline CDR1 is SGHNT and CDR2 YENEEA. This CDR3 is CASSRGGGEVSEQYF. In DNA, the CDR3 is TGTGCCAGCAGCCGAGGGGGCGGGGAGGTCTCCGAGCAGTACTTC.

The rearrangement joins TRBV12-3 or TRBV12-4 to TRBJ2-2; D not certain. Trimming removed 8 bases from V and 3 bases from J, with 4 bases in between. There are 11 residues in the CDR3. This CDR3 reads CASGYTGELFF. The DNA of the CDR3 is TGTGCCAGCGGATACACCGGGGAGCTGTTTTTT.